This TCR beta chain was documented in a study of T cells expressing NK-cell markers. Study-level background: Researchers got TCR beta repertoires out of sorted CD3+CD56+NKG2C+, CD3+CD56+NKG2C- and CD3+CD56-NKG2C+ T cells.

The germline V gene encodes CDR1 DFQATT and CDR2 SNEGSKA (reference sequence). CDR3 length equals 17 residues. TCRdb re-analyzed the 5' RACE reads; it lists each CDR3 protein once, without DNA. The repertoire table contains about 380,000 distinct CDR3 sequences. The chain has TRBV20-1 and TRBJ1-6; absent DNA, TCRdb's TRBD1 call cannot be checked. The sequence was collected from a man aged 18 to 69 in good health. The sequencing sample was made of blood T cells: a sorted CD56 or NKG2C T cell subset, CD4+ or CD8+ T cells, or bulk PBMC T cells (not recorded which). CDR3 sequence reads: CSARDSRVANYNSPLHF.